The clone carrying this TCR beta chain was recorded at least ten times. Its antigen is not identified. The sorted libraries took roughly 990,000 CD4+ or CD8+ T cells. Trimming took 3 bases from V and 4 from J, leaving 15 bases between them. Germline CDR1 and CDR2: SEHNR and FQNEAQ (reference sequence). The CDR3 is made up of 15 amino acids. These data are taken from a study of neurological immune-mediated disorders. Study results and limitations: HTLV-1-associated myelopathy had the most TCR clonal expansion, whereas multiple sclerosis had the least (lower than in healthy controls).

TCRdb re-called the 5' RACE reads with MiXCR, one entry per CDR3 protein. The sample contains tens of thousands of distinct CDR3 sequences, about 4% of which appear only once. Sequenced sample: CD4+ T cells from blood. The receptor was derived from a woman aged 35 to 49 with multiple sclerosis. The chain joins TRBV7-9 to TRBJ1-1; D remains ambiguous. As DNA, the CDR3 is TGTGCCAGCAGCTTGAGCAGCGCCGATATCACTGAAGCTTTCTTT. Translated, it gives CASSLSSADITEAFF.